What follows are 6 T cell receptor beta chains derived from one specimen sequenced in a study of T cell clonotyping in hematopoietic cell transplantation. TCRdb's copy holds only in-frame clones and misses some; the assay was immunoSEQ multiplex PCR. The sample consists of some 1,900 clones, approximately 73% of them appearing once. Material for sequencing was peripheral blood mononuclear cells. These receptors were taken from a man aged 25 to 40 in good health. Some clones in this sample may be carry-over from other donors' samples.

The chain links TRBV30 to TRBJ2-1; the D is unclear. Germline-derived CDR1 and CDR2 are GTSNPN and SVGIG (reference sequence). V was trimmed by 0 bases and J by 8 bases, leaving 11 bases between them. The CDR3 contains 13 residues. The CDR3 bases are TGTGCCTGGAGTGTCGGCAGGTACGATGAGCAGTTCTTC. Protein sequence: CAWSVGRYDEQFF.

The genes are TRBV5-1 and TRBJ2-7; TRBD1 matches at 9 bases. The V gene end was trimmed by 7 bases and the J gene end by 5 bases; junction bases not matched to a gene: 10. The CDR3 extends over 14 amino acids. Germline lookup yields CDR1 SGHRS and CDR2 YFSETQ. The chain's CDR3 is CASGIRQGGDEQYF. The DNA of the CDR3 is TGCGCCAGCGGAATCAGACAGGGGGGCGACGAGCAGTACTTC. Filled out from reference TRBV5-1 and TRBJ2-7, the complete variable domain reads KAGVTQTPRYLIKTRGQQVTLSCSPISGHRSVSWYQQTPGQGLQFLFEYFSETQRNKGNFPGRFSGRQFSNSRSEMNVSTLELGDSALYLCASGIRQGGDEQYFGPGTRLTVT.

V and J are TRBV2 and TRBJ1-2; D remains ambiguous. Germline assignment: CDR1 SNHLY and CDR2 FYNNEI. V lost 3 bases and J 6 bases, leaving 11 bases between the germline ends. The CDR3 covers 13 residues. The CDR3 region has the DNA TGTGCCAGCAGTGATTCTAGGGAACATGGCTACACCTTC. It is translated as CASSDSREHGYTF.

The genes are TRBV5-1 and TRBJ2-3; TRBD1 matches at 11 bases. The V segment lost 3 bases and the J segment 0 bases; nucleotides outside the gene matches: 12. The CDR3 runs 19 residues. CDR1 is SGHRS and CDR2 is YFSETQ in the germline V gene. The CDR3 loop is CASSSGRTGGLLSTDTQYF. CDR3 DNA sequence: TGCGCCAGCAGCTCGGGCCGGACAGGGGGCCTACTTAGCACAGATACGCAGTATTTT.

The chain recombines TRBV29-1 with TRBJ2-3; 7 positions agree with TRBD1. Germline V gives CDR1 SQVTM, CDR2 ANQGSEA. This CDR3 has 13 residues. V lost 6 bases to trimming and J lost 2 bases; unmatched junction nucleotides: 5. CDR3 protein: CSVGQSLTDTQYF. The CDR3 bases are TGCAGCGTGGGACAGTCTCTCACAGATACGCAGTATTTT.

The CDR3 is CASSLLGNWDNYGYTF. CDR3 DNA sequence: TGTGCCAGCAGCCTGCTTGGTAATTGGGATAACTATGGCTACACCTTC. The chain has TRBV28 and TRBJ1-2, with D unresolved. The ends were cut back, 6 bases at V and 1 base at J, with 18 bases in the middle. Germline V gene data show CDR1 as MDHEN and CDR2 as SYDVKM. The CDR3 has 16 residues.